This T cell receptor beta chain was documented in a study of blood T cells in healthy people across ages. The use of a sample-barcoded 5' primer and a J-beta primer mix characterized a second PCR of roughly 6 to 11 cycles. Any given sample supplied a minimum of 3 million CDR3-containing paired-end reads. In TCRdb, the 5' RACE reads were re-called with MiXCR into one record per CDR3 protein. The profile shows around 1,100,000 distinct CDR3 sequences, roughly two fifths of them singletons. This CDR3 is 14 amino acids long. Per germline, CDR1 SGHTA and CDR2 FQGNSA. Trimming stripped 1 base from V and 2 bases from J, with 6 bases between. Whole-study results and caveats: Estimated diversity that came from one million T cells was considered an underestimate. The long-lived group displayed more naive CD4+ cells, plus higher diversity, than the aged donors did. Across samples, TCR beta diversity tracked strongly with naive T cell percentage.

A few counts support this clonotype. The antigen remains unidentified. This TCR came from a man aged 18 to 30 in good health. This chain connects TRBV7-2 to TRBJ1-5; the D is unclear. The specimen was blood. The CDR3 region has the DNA TGTGCCAGCAGCTTAGAGTGGGGCAATCAGCCCCAGCATTTT. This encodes CASSLEWGNQPQHF.